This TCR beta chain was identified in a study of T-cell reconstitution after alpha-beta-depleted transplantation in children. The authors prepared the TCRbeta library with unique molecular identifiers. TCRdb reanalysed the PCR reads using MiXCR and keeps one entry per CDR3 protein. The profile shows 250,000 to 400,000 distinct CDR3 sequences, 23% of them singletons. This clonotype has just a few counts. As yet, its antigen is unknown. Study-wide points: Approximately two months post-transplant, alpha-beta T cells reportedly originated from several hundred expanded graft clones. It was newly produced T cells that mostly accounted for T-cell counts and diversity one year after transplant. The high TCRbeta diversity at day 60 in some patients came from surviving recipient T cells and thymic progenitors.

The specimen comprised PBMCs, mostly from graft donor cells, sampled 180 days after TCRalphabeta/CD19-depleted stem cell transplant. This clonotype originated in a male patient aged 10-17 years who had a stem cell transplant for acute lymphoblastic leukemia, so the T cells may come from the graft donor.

The CDR3 DNA is TGTGCCAGCAGCTTAGGCGGGCGAGCGGGAATGGAGACCCAGTACTTC. Translation: CASSLGGRAGMETQYF. The gene calls are TRBV7-2 and TRBJ2-5; 7 bases are a match to TRBD2. Germline V CDR1 and CDR2: SGHTA, FQGNSA. With V trimmed by 1 base and J by 5 bases, 10 bases remained unmatched. CDR3 size: 16 residues.